Ten or more counts support the clone carrying this T cell receptor (beta chain). Using RNA transcripts as the source, TCR beta CDR3 regions were amplified. The HTBI set primed first-round TCR CDR3 RT-PCR. TCRdb reprocessed the multiplex PCR reads via MiXCR and lists one record per CDR3 protein. Here the sample spans hundreds of thousands of distinct CDR3 sequences, roughly a third being singletons. This record belongs to a study of T cells in Graves' hyperthyroidism and ophthalmopathy. This CDR3 contains 14 residues. Trimming at V came to 6 bases and at J to 4 bases, leaving 9 bases not matched to a gene. CDR1 and CDR2 (germline): DFQATT, SNEGSKA (reference sequence).

The V and J genes are TRBV20-1 and TRBJ1-5, with 7 nucleotides matching TRBD1. The source of this sequence is a woman between 40 and 50 years old with Graves' hyperthyroidism. Sequences were obtained from blood. CDR3: CSAGGQGWNQPQHF. The DNA for the CDR3 is TGCAGTGCAGGGGGCCAGGGTTGGAATCAGCCCCAGCATTTT.